The source of this TCR beta chain is a study of response to subunit inactivated influenza vaccine. TCRdb called the RT-PCR reads again in MiXCR, with one record for every CDR3 protein. The table records approximately 500,000 distinct CDR3 sequences, around 13% of them present only once. In this sample, this clonotype turned up many times. The sample was PBMCs from blood, taken roughly 47 days after vaccination. The receptor was isolated from a man aged 50 to 59 who received an inactivated influenza vaccine.

DNA for the CDR3: TGCAGTGCACTCGGCACGGAGACCCAGTACTTC. It specifies CSALGTETQYF. The chain joins TRBV20-1 to TRBJ2-5; D is ambiguous. CDR3 length: 11 amino acids. With 6 bases removed from V and 5 bases from J, the gap between germline ends came to 10 bases. CDR1 is DFQATT and CDR2 is SNEGSKA in the germline V gene (reference sequence).